The table lists the clone carrying this T cell receptor (beta chain) with a few counts. Genomic DNA templated the TCR beta VDJ and CDR3 profiling. TCRdb reprocessed the reads via MiXCR and lists one record per CDR3 protein. The sample consists of about half a million distinct CDR3 sequences, around 30% of them appearing once. By flow cytometry, patients selected for sequencing had shown an expansion of CD8+CD57+ cells. The data were obtained in a study of CD8+CD57+ T cells in acquired aplastic anemia. Study in general: Sorted CD4+ plus CD8+ cells gave DNA averaging roughly 3.2 ug.

V shed 5 bases, J shed 0 bases, and the junction held 12 bases outside the gene matches. The CDR3 extends over 17 amino acids. Germline V gene sequence: CDR1 SGHTA, CDR2 FQGNSA. This clonotype was sampled from a human donor with aplastic anemia. This sequence joins TRBV7-2 and TRBJ2-7, with 8 bases matching TRBD2. Material for sequencing was sorted CD4+, CD8+, or CD8+CD57+ T cells (not recorded which) from PBMCs. The CDR3 spells CASSRPSSGGYSYEQYF. DNA of the CDR3: TGTGCCAGCAGCCGACCTTCGAGCGGGGGATACTCCTACGAGCAGTACTTC.